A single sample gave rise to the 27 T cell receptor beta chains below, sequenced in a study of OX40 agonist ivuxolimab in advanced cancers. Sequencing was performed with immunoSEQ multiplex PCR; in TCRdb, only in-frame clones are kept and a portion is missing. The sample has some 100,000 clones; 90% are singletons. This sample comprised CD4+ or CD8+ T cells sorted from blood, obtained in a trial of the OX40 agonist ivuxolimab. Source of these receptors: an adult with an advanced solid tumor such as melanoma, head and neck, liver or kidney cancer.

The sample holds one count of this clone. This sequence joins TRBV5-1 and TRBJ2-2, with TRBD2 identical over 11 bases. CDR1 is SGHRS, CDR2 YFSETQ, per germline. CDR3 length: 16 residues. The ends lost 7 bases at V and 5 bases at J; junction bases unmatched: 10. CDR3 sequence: CASGLTSGSSTGELFF. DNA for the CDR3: TGCGCCAGCGGTCTCACTAGCGGGAGTTCTACCGGGGAGCTGTTTTTT.

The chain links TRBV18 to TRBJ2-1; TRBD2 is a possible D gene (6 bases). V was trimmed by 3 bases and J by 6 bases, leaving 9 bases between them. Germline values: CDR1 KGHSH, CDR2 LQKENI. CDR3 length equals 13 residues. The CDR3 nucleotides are TGTGCCAGCTCACCCCTTAGCGGCAATGAGCAGTTCTTC. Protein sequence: CASSPLSGNEQFF.

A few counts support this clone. The CDR3 reads CASSFWSLAGGYNEQFF. In DNA form, the CDR3 reads TGTGCCAGCAGCTTTTGGTCGTTAGCGGGAGGGTACAATGAGCAGTTCTTC. The gene calls are TRBV11-1 and TRBJ2-1; TRBD2 agrees at 11 bases. The V gene's germline CDR1 is SGHAT and CDR2 FQDESV (reference sequence). The CDR3 is made up of 17 amino acids. The V segment lost 3 bases and the J segment 4 bases; nucleotides outside the gene matches: 8.

CDR3 residues: CSVRTSGSGETQYF. CDR3 in DNA: TGCAGCGTCCGGACTAGCGGGAGTGGAGAGACCCAGTACTTC. The chain has TRBV29-1 and TRBJ2-5; 13 bases are shared with TRBD2. With 6 bases clipped from V and 4 bases from J, the junction kept 5 bases outside the gene matches. CDR1 is SQVTM, CDR2 ANQGSEA, per germline. CDR3 length equals 14 residues.

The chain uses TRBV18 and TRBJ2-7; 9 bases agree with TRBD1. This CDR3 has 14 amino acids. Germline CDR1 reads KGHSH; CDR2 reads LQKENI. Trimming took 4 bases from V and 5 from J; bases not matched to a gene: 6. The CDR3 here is CASSQGTGSHEQYF. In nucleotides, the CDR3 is TGTGCCAGCTCACAAGGGACAGGGAGCCACGAGCAGTACTTC.

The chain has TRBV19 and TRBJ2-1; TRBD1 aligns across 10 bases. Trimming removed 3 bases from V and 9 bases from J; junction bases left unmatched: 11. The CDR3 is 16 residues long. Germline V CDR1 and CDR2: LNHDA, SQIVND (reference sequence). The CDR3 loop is CASSMLLRTGGGEQFF. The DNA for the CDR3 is TGTGCCAGTAGTATGCTCCTTCGGACAGGGGGTGGTGAGCAGTTCTTC.

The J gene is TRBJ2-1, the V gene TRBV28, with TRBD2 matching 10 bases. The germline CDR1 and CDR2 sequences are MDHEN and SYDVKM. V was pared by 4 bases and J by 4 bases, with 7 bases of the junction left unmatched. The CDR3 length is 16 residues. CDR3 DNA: TGTGCCAGCAGTTCCCTAGCGGGAGTGGGTTACAATGAGCAGTTCTTC. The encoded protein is CASSSLAGVGYNEQFF.

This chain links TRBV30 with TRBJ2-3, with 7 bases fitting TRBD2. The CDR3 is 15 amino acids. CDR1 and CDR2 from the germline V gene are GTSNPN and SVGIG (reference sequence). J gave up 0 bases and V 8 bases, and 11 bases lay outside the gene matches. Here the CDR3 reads CATRRASGSTDTQYF. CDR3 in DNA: TGTGCCACTCGCAGGGCTAGCGGAAGCACAGATACGCAGTATTTT.

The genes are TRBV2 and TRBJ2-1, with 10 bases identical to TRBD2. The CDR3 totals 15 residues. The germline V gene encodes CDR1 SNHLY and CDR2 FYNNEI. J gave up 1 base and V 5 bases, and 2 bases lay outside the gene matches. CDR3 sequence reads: CASSKTSGSYNEQFF. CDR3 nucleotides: TGTGCCAGCAGTAAGACTAGCGGGTCCTACAATGAGCAGTTCTTC.

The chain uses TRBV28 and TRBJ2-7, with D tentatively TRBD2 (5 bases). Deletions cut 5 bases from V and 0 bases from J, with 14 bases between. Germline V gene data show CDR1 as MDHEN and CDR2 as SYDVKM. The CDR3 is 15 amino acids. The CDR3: CASSPSSGTSYEQYF. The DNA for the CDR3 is TGTGCCAGCAGTCCTTCTTCGGGAACCTCCTACGAGCAGTACTTC.

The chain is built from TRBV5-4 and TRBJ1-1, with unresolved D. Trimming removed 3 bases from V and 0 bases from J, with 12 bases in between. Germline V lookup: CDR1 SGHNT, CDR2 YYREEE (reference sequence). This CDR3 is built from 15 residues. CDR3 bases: TGTGCCAGCAGCTCCCCGGGCAGCTTGAACACTGAAGCTTTCTTT. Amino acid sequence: CASSSPGSLNTEAFF.

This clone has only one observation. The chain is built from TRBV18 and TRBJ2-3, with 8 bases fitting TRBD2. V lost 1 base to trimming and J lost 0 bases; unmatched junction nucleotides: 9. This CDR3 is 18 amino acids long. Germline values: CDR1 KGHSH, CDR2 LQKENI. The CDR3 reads CASSPRTAGGISTDTQYF. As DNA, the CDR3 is TGTGCCAGCTCACCACGGACCGCGGGGGGCATAAGCACAGATACGCAGTATTTT.

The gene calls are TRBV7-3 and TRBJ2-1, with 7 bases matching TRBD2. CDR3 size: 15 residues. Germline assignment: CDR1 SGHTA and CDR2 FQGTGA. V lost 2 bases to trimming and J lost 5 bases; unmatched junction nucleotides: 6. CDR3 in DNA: TGTGCCAGCAGCTTAGGTGGGAGGGCCCACAATGAGCAGTTCTTC. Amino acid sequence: CASSLGGRAHNEQFF.

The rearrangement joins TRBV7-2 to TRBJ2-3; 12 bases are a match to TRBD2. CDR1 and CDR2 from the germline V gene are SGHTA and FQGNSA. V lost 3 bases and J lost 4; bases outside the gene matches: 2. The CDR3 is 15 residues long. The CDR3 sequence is CASSFRLAGADTQYF. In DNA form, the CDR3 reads TGTGCCAGCAGCTTTCGACTAGCGGGAGCAGATACGCAGTATTTT.

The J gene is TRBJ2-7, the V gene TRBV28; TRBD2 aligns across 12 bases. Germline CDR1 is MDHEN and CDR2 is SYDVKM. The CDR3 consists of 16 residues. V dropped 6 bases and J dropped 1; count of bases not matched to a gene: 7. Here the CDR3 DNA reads TGTGCCAGCAGGCAACAGGGACTAGCGGGTTCCTACGAGCAGTACTTC. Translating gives CASRQQGLAGSYEQYF.

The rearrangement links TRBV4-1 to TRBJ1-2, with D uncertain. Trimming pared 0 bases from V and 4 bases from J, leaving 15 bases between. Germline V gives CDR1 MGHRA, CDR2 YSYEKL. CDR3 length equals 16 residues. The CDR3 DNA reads TGCGCCAGCAGCCAAGATCCCGCGAGGAATCTCTATGGCTACACCTTC. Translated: CASSQDPARNLYGYTF.

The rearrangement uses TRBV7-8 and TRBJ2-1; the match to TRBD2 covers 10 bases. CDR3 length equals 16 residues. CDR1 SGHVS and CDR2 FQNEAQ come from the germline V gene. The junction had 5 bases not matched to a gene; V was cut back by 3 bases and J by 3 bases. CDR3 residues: CASSFWTSGHYNEQFF. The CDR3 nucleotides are TGTGCCAGCAGCTTTTGGACTAGCGGACACTACAATGAGCAGTTCTTC.

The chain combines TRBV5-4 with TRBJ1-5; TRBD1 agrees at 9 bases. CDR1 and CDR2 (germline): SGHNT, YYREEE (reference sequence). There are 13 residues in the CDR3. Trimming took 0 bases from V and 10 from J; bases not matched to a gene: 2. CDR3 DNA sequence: TGTGCCAGCAGCTTGGACAGGGGGCAACCCCAGCATTTT. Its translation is CASSLDRGQPQHF.

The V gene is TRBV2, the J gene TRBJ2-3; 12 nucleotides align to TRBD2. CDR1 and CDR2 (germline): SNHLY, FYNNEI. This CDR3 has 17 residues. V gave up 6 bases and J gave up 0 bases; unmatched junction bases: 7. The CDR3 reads CASSLWTSGTSTDTQYF. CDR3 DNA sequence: TGTGCCAGCAGCTTATGGACTAGCGGGACTAGCACAGATACGCAGTATTTT.

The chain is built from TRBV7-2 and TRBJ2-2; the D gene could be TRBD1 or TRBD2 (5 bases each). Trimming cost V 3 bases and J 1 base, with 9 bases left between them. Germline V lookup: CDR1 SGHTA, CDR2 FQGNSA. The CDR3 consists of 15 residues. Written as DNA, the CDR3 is TGTGCCAGCAGCTTTGAGGGGCTGAACACCGGGGAGCTGTTTTTT. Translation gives CASSFEGLNTGELFF.

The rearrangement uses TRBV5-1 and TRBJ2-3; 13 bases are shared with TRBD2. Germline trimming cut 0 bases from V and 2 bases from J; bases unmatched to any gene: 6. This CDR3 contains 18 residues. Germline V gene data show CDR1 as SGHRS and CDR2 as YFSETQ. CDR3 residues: CASSLGVGTSGITDTQYF. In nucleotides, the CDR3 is TGCGCCAGCAGCTTGGGGGTCGGGACTAGCGGGATCACAGATACGCAGTATTTT.

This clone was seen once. The CDR3 coding sequence is TGTGCCAGCAGCTTACAGGGTCCAGATACGCAGTATTTT. Amino acid sequence: CASSLQGPDTQYF. The rearrangement joins TRBV5-6 to TRBJ2-3; D is perhaps TRBD1 (6 bases). The CDR3 spans 13 residues. V lost 2 bases and J 4 bases, leaving 8 bases between the germline ends. The germline gives CDR1 SGHDT, CDR2 YYEEEE.

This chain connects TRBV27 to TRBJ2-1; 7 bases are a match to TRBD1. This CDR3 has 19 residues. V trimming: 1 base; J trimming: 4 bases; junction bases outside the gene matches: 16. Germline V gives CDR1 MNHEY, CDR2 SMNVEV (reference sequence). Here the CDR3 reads CASSLWGPVVGGLYNEQFF. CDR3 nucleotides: TGTGCCAGCAGTTTATGGGGCCCGGTTGTAGGGGGCTTATACAATGAGCAGTTCTTC.

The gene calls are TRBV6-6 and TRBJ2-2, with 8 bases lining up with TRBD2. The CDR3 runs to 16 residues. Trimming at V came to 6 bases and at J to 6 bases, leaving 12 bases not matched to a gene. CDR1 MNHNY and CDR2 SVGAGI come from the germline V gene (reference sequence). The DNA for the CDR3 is TGTGCCAGCAGCCACGTCACTAGCGGTGCTCCCGGGGAGCTGTTTTTT. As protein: CASSHVTSGAPGELFF.

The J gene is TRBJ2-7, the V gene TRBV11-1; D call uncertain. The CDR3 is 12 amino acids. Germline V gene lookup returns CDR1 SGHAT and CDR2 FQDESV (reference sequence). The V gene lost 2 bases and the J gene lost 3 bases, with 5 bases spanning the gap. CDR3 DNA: TGTGCCAGCAGCTTATCGGGCTACGAGCAGTACTTC. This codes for CASSLSGYEQYF.

The CDR3 nucleotides read TGTGCTAGTGGTTTGGACCTGGGACTAGCGGGAGTGGAGTCCTACAATGAGCAGTTCTTC. It specifies CASGLDLGLAGVESYNEQFF. The genes are TRBV12-5 and TRBJ2-1; TRBD2 matches at 14 bases. Per the germline V gene, CDR1 is LGHNT and CDR2 is FRNRAP. After removal of 1 base from V and 1 base from J, the junction contained 9 bases not matched to a gene. CDR3 length: 20 residues.

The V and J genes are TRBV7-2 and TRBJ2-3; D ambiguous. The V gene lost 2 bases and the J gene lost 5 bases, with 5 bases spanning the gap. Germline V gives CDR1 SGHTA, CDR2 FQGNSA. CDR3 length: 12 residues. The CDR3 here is CASSLSRDTQYF. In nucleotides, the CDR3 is TGTGCCAGCAGCTTAAGTCGAGATACGCAGTATTTT.